Below, 20 T cell receptor beta chains from the same sample are listed, as sequenced in a study of blood T cell repertoires in COVID-19. Method: immunoSEQ multiplex PCR; TCRdb's copy keeps in-frame clones and lacks some. The sample shows more than 100,000 clones, roughly 89% of them seen only once. Specimen: PBMCs or T cells enriched from blood (not recorded which). The receptors were gathered from a young woman who had recovered from COVID-19.

The chain uses TRBV2 and TRBJ1-4, with TRBD1 matching 9 bases. Trimming cost V 6 bases and J 3 bases; bases outside gene matches: 5. The CDR3 sequence is 15 residues long. Germline CDR1 is SNHLY and CDR2 is FYNNEI. Here the CDR3 reads CASSRDRASNEKLFF. The CDR3 nucleotides are TGTGCCAGCAGCCGGGACAGGGCGTCTAATGAAAAACTGTTTTTT.

This clone is a singleton in its sample. The V gene is TRBV6-5, the J gene TRBJ1-4; a possible D gene is TRBD1 (6 bases). Between the trimmed V and J ends, which lost 0 bases and 7 bases, there was a span of 15 bases. The germline CDR1 and CDR2 sequences are MNHEY and SVGAGI. CDR3 size: 16 residues. The CDR3, as DNA: TGTGCCAGCAGTTACTCGATAGGCAGGGGAGCTGAAAAACTGTTTTTT. The encoded protein is CASSYSIGRGAEKLFF.

The chain links TRBV5-6 to TRBJ2-5; TRBD1 aligns across 8 bases. The CDR3 totals 17 residues. Germline CDR1 and CDR2: SGHDT and YYEEEE. Losses at the gene ends were 6 bases for V and 5 bases for J; bases not matched to a gene: 18. CDR3 in amino acids: CASTQLPGQVIWETQYF. The CDR3, as DNA: TGTGCCAGCACGCAACTCCCGGGACAGGTGATATGGGAGACCCAGTACTTC.

This chain joins TRBV6-2 or TRBV6-3 and TRBJ1-1; D is undetermined. The germline CDR1 and CDR2 sequences are MNHEY and SVGEGT. V gave up 2 bases and J gave up 4 bases, with 14 bases separating them. This CDR3 region has 15 residues. CDR3 DNA sequence: TGTGCCAGCAGTTACGCCGTGGGCAGTGGCACTGAAGCTTTCTTT. It translates to CASSYAVGSGTEAFF.

This clone was counted only a few times. Other DNA sequences of this sample code for an identical CDR3. V and J are TRBV7-9 and TRBJ1-6; 9 bases agree with TRBD1. V trimming: 3 bases; J trimming: 4 bases; junction bases outside the gene matches: 4. The CDR3 covers 16 residues. In germline, CDR1 is SEHNR, CDR2 FQNEAQ (reference sequence). The CDR3 reads CASSLGQGFYNSPLHF. CDR3 DNA sequence: TGTGCCAGCAGCTTGGGACAGGGTTTTTATAATTCACCCCTCCACTTT.

The gene calls are TRBV28 and TRBJ1-2; TRBD1 is a possible D gene (5 bases). This CDR3 is 14 amino acids long. Germline V gene lookup returns CDR1 MDHEN and CDR2 SYDVKM. The V and J ends lost 4 bases and 8 bases respectively, with 17 bases between them. CDR3 nucleotide sequence: TGTGCCAGCAGTTATTCGGGGGGTCGTTGGGGCTACACCTTC. Protein: CASSYSGGRWGYTF.

J is TRBJ2-7 and V is TRBV4-1; D is possibly TRBD2 (7 bases). Germline V gives CDR1 MGHRA, CDR2 YSYEKL. The V and J ends lost 0 bases and 2 bases respectively, with 17 bases between them. The CDR3 covers 17 residues. The CDR3 DNA follows: TGCGCCAGCAGCCAAGATCTAGGGAAGGGGGGGGCCTACGAGCAGTACTTC. It encodes CASSQDLGKGGAYEQYF.

The chain uses TRBV5-1 and TRBJ2-7; 8 bases match TRBD2. The junction had 3 bases not matched to a gene; V was cut back by 4 bases and J by 0 bases. CDR1 is SGHRS, CDR2 YFSETQ, per germline. This CDR3 comprises 14 residues. The CDR3 DNA sequence: TGCGCCAGCAGCCGGGAGGGGCTCTCCTACGAGCAGTACTTC. It is translated as CASSREGLSYEQYF.

The genes are TRBV7-2 and TRBJ1-6; a possible D gene is TRBD1 (6 bases). The CDR3 runs 15 residues. The V gene lost 7 bases and the J gene lost 10 bases, with 20 bases spanning the gap. Germline CDR1 reads SGHTA; CDR2 reads FQGNSA. The CDR3 nucleotides read TGTGCCAGCACTGGGGGGGGCGGAGTGAGGTCACCCCTCCACTTT. This codes for CASTGGGGVRSPLHF.

V usage is TRBV30 and J usage is TRBJ2-5, with 7 bases matching TRBD2. The CDR3 spans 13 residues. The ends lost 5 bases at V and 4 bases at J; junction bases unmatched: 7. Per germline, CDR1 GTSNPN and CDR2 SVGIG (reference sequence). The CDR3 protein is CAWEHGGGETQYF. CDR3 sequence (DNA): TGTGCCTGGGAGCATGGGGGGGGAGAGACCCAGTACTTC. Full variable domain (missing parts from reference TRBV30 and TRBJ2-5): SQTIHQWPATLVQPVGSPLSLECTVEGTSNPNLYWYRQAAGRGLQLLFYSVGIGQISSEVPQNLSASRPQDRQFILSSKKLLLSDSGFYLCAWEHGGGETQYFGPGTRLLVL.

This chain's CDR3 is CASSPSVSYEQYF. CDR3 nucleotide sequence: TGCGCCAGCAGCCCTTCAGTCTCCTACGAGCAGTACTTC. V usage is TRBV4-3 and J usage is TRBJ2-7; D uncertain. CDR1 LGHNA and CDR2 YSLEER come from the germline V gene. V gave up 4 bases and J gave up 0 bases, with 7 bases separating them. The CDR3 has 13 amino acids.

Only one count was recorded for this clone. J is TRBJ1-1 and V is TRBV9; 8 bases match TRBD1. V lost 4 bases, J lost 5 bases, and 10 bases stayed unmatched. The CDR3 consists of 15 residues. The germline V gene encodes CDR1 SGDLS and CDR2 YYNGEE. CDR3 sequence: CASSLYGDRRTEAFF. CDR3 nucleotide sequence: TGTGCCAGCAGCCTCTATGGGGACAGGCGAACTGAAGCTTTCTTT.

The chain couples TRBV28 to TRBJ1-1; 7 bases line up with TRBD1. The CDR3 spans 17 residues. Germline assignment: CDR1 MDHEN and CDR2 SYDVKM. The V segment lost 8 bases and the J segment 1 base; nucleotides outside the gene matches: 16. As DNA, the CDR3 is TGTGCCAGCGGTATCATGCGACAGGGTAGTGCGAACACTGAAGCTTTCTTT. It is translated as CASGIMRQGSANTEAFF.

The rearrangement links TRBV28 to TRBJ1-4, with 10 bases identical to TRBD1. The CDR3 loop spans 16 amino acids. V shed 3 bases and J 7 bases; nucleotides not matched to a gene: 8. Germline V lookup: CDR1 MDHEN, CDR2 SYDVKM. DNA of the CDR3: TGTGCCAGCAGTTTCTCCCAGGACAGGGGGGGTGAAAAACTGTTTTTT. This translates into CASSFSQDRGGEKLFF.

The chain uses TRBV18 and TRBJ2-7; 8 nucleotides agree with TRBD1. The CDR3 length is 15 residues. Per germline, CDR1 KGHSH and CDR2 LQKENI. The ends lost 5 bases at V and 4 bases at J; junction bases unmatched: 10. The CDR3 DNA follows: TGTGCCAGCTCAGCCCTGACAGGGGTAGGGTACGAGCAGTACTTC. This sequence encodes CASSALTGVGYEQYF.

The chain is built from TRBV6-5 and TRBJ2-3; TRBD1 might be the D (5 bases). The ends were cut back, 2 bases at V and 8 bases at J, with 17 bases in the middle. Germline CDR1 is MNHEY and CDR2 is SVGAGI. CDR3 length: 15 residues. The CDR3 sequence is CASSYAGFGVGTQYF. DNA of the CDR3: TGTGCCAGCAGTTACGCAGGGTTCGGCGTAGGTACGCAGTATTTT.

This chain links TRBV5-1 with TRBJ2-4; 8 bases are a match to TRBD1. This CDR3 contains 16 residues. Germline CDR1 SGHRS, CDR2 YFSETQ. V shed 2 bases and J 8 bases; nucleotides not matched to a gene: 12. The CDR3 protein is CASSFGGTGRSDIQYF. In DNA form, the CDR3 reads TGCGCCAGCAGCTTTGGGGGGACAGGAAGGTCCGACATTCAGTACTTC.

This chain joins TRBV9 and TRBJ1-1; tentative D call: TRBD1 (6 bases). CDR1 and CDR2 from the germline V gene are SGDLS and YYNGEE. Trimming left V 7 bases short and J 3 bases short, with 16 bases between. The CDR3 has 14 residues. This CDR3 is CASSRRRTDTEAFF. The CDR3 nucleotides are TGTGCCAGCTCACGCAGACGGACAGACACTGAAGCTTTCTTT.

This chain links TRBV4-1 with TRBJ1-2, with D unclear. The germline CDR1 and CDR2 sequences are MGHRA and YSYEKL. The CDR3 spans 13 residues. Between the trimmed V and J ends, which lost 1 base and 8 bases, there was a span of 11 bases. The CDR3 here is CASSQGSGPGYTF. CDR3 nucleotide sequence: TGCGCCAGCAGCCAAGGAAGCGGTCCGGGCTACACCTTC.

The V call is TRBV6-4, the J call TRBJ1-1, with TRBD1 as a possible D gene (5 bases). The CDR3 loop spans 14 amino acids. The V end lost 3 bases, the J end lost 5 bases, and 13 bases lay between the germline ends. Germline assignment: CDR1 MRHNA and CDR2 SNTAGT. CDR3 nucleotides: TGTGCCAGCAGTGAGGAGGGGACGTCAACTGAAGCTTTCTTT. It codes for CASSEEGTSTEAFF.